What follows describes a single TCR beta chain. V lost 8 bases, J lost 5 bases, and 10 bases stayed unmatched. CDR1 is MDHEN, CDR2 SYDVKM, per germline. The CDR3 loop spans 14 amino acids. The data originate from a study of blood T cell repertoires in COVID-19. The overall study: The study drew acute and convalescent COVID-19 samples from the United States, Italy and Spain.

Profiled with immunoSEQ multiplex PCR; TCRdb holds only in-frame clones, not every one. The sample lists a few hundred thousand clones, around nine tenths occurring once. The chain carries TRBV28 and TRBJ2-7; the match to TRBD1 covers 9 bases. The clonotype comes from a man in his sixties with acute or convalescent COVID-19. Sequencing was done on a sample of peripheral blood. The CDR3 coding sequence is TGTGCCAGCGTTACCCGGACAGGGGTGCACGAGCAGTACTTC. It codes for CASVTRTGVHEQYF.